This T cell receptor beta chain was recovered during a study of CD8 T cells in Susac syndrome. General study findings and limits: As the study acknowledged, the number of individuals who were part of its TCR sequencing and HLA analysis was relatively small.

Random-hexamer reverse transcription was applied to about 0.45 to 1 ug RNA. TCR beta CDR3 was amplified by immunoSEQ multiplex PCR. This amplification extended across 54 Vbeta and 13 Jbeta segments. Each CDR3 protein is one row after TCRdb ran MiXCR on the immunoSEQ multiplex PCR reads. The sample has approximately 160,000 distinct CDR3 sequences; 90% to 95% are singletons. The sequenced target, TCR beta, came from blood CD8+ and CD4+ T cells. The authors negatively isolated CD8+ and CD4+ T cells and FACS-enriched TEMRA cells. Note on this clonotype: Its antigen is not identified.

This receptor was identified in a human donor in good health. The specimen sequenced was CD4+ T cells from PBMCs.

In DNA form, the CDR3 reads TGCAGTGCTAGAGATCGAAGGGCAACTAATGAAAAACTGTTTTTT. Protein product: CSARDRRATNEKLFF. The J gene is TRBJ1-4, the V gene TRBV20-1; D remains ambiguous. Trimming cost V 0 bases and J 0 bases, with 8 bases left between them. The CDR3 covers 15 residues. Looked up from germline, CDR1 is DFQATT and CDR2 is SNEGSKA (reference sequence).